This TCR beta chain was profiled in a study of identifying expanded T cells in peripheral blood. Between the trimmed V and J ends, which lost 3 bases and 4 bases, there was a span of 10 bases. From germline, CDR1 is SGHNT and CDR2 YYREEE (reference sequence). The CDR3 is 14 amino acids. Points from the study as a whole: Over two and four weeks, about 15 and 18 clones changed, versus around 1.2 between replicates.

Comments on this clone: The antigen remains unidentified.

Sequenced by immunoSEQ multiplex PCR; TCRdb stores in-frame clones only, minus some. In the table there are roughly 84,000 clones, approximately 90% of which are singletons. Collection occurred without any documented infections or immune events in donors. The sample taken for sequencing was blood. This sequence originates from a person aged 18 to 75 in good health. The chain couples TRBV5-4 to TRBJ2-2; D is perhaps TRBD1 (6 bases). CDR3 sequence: CASSWAGATGELFF. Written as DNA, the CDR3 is TGTGCCAGCAGCTGGGCAGGGGCCACCGGGGAGCTGTTTTTT. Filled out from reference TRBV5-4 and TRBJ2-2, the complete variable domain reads ETGVTQSPTHLIKTRGQQVTLRCSSQSGHNTVSWYQQALGQGPQFIFQYYREEENGRGNFPPRFSGLQFPNYSSELNVNALELDDSALYLCASSWAGATGELFFGEGSRLTVL.